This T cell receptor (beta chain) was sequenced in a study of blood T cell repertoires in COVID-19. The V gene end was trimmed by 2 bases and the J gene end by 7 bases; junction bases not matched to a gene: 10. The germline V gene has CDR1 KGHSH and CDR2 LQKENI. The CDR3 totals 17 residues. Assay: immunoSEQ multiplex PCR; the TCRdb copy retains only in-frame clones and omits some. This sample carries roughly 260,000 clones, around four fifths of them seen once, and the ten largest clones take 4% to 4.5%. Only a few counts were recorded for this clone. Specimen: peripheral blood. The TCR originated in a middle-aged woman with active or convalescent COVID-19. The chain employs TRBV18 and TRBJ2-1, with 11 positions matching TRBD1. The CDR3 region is CASSPNKVGTGGNEQFF. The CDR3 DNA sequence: TGTGCCAGCTCACCAAATAAAGTGGGGACAGGGGGGAATGAGCAGTTCTTC.